This TCR beta chain emerged from a study of blood T cell repertoires in COVID-19. Study summary: Sites in the United States, Italy and Spain provided acute and convalescent COVID-19 samples. PBMCs, B-cell-depleted T cells, or T cells provided the cDNA or gDNA that made up the material.

Methods used by the authors: Estimation of nucleated cell counts was performed using reference gene primer amplification. Measured with immunoSEQ multiplex PCR; TCRdb has only the in-frame clones, and not every one. V and J calls and clone size come straight from that table; D and trimming were deduced from the DNA. The top ten clones hold about 0.91% of a sample with about 200,000 clones, roughly 80% of them seen once. During active infection, Seattle patients enrolled and were then monitored through disease. Per germline, CDR1 SGHRS and CDR2 YFSETQ. The CDR3 is 15 amino acids. The V segment lost 1 base and the J segment 7 bases; nucleotides outside the gene matches: 9.

V usage is TRBV5-1 and J usage is TRBJ2-7; 9 positions agree with TRBD1. Sequencing was done on a sample of peripheral blood. The receptor was isolated from a man in his sixties with COVID-19, enrolled during active disease. The CDR3 is CASSLWTGEKEEQYF. The DNA for the CDR3 is TGCGCCAGCAGCTTGTGGACAGGGGAAAAGGAGGAGCAGTACTTC. Supplemented by reference TRBV5-1 and TRBJ2-7, the full variable domain reads KAGVTQTPRYLIKTRGQQVTLSCSPISGHRSVSWYQQTPGQGLQFLFEYFSETQRNKGNFPGRFSGRQFSNSRSEMNVSTLELGDSALYLCASSLWTGEKEEQYFGPGTRLTVT.